This note documents a single TCR beta chain sequence. This entry is derived from a study of blood T cell repertoires in COVID-19. In the study overall: PBMCs, B-cell-depleted T cells, or T cells provided the cDNA or gDNA that made up the material.

Here immunoSEQ multiplex PCR was the method, and the copy in TCRdb shows in-frame clones only, minus some. Altogether 370,000 or so clones are present, 70% to 90% being singletons, with the ten largest covering approximately 1.3%. Clinical history as reported by participants underpinned cohort assignment. Cohort 3 donors counted as recovered after two negative PCRs, clearance, or resolved symptoms. Germline values: CDR1 SEHNR, CDR2 FQNEAQ (reference sequence). Between the trimmed V and J ends, which lost 5 bases and 2 bases, there was a span of 21 bases. This CDR3 region has 17 residues. This chain joins TRBV7-9 and TRBJ1-1; D possibly corresponds to TRBD1 (5 bases). The receptor was isolated from a man younger than 40 who had recovered from COVID-19. Sequenced sample: PBMCs or T cells enriched from blood (not recorded which). CDR3 nucleotide sequence: TGTGCCAGCAGCAAAGGGCTAGGTGGGGCAGGCAACACTGAAGCTTTCTTT. It codes for CASSKGLGGAGNTEAFF.